This T cell receptor beta chain was recovered during a study of glioma-infiltrating T cells after dendritic cell vaccination. In the study overall: Autologous tumor lysate was loaded overnight onto monocyte-derived dendritic cells grown less than 8 days with IL-4 and GM-CSF.

Libraries were prepared by immunoSEQ multiplex PCR; TCRdb keeps only in-frame clonotypes and omits some of them. The table lists some 90,000 clones, approximately 80% of them singletons. Time point here: after dendritic cell vaccination, including at tumor progression/relapse. This clone has more than one count but fewer than ten. The origin of this receptor is a human donor with glioblastoma. Source: blood, taken after dendritic cell vaccination.

The CDR3 DNA is TGTGCCAGCAGCCCACCGGGACAGGGTGTTTACAATGAGCAGTTCTTC. Translation: CASSPPGQGVYNEQFF. The chain carries TRBV5-6 and TRBJ2-1; 9 bases map to TRBD1. The CDR3 runs 16 residues. Germline V gives CDR1 SGHDT, CDR2 YYEEEE. Unmatched junction bases numbered 9, after V lost 4 bases and J lost 4 bases.